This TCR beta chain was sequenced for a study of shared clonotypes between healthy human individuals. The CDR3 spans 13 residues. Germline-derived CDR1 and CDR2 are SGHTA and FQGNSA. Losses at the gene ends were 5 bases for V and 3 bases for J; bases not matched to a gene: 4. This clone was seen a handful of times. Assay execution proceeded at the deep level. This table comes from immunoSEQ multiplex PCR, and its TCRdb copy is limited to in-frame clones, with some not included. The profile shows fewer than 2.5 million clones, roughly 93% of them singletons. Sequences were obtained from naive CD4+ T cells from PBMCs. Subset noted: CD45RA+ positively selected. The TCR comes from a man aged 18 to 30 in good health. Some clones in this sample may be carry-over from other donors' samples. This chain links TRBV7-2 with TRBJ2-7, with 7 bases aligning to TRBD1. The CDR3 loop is CASSRRTGYEQYF. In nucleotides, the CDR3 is TGTGCCAGCAGCCGGAGGACAGGCTACGAGCAGTACTTC.